This is a list of T cell receptor beta chains from one sample in a study of T cell changes during pregnancy in multiple sclerosis. The repertoire was sequenced with immunoSEQ multiplex PCR; TCRdb's copy has only in-frame clones and lacks some. The sample includes 40,000 to 55,000 clones, 75% to 90% of them seen just once. Sequencing was performed on CD8+ T cells from peripheral blood mononuclear cells, taken in the second trimester of pregnancy. These receptors all come from a female donor with multiple sclerosis, enrolled in a pregnancy study. CDR3s include the opening cysteine and the closing phenylalanine or tryptophan. The D gene is left open where the match is weak. Some rows mark clone size as missing; the rest say once, few, many or name a class of expanded clone.

d_call	v_call	j_call	clone_size	cdr3_aa	cdr3_nt
TRBD1	TRBV27	TRBJ1-5	NA	CASSPNSQLGQDNLPWPQHF	TGTGCCAGCAGTCCCAACTCCCAACTGGGACAGGATAACCTTCCGTGGCCCCAGCATTTT
TRBD1	TRBV19	TRBJ1-2	NA	CASIQGYYGYTF	TGTGCCAGTATACAGGGGTACTATGGCTACACCTTC
NA	TRBV4-2	TRBJ1-4	NA	CASSQDFGTRREKLFF	TGTGCCAGCAGCCAAGACTTCGGGACACGTCGTGAAAAACTGTTTTTT
NA	TRBV18	TRBJ1-5	NA	CASSPTRSSNQPQHF	TGTGCCAGCTCACCTACACGAAGTAGCAATCAGCCCCAGCATTTT
NA	TRBV4-1	TRBJ1-3	NA	CASSQPLARGNTIYF	TGCGCCAGCAGCCAACCCCTAGCGAGAGGAAACACCATATATTTT
TRBD1	TRBV6-1	TRBJ1-2	NA	CASSGGQGVPGYGYTF	TGTGCCAGCAGTGGGGGACAGGGGGTGCCGGGCTATGGCTACACCTTC
NA	TRBV19	TRBJ1-1	NA	CASSIFRNTEAFF	TGTGCCAGTAGTATTTTCCGGAACACTGAAGCTTTCTTT
NA	TRBV21-1	TRBJ1-5	NA	CASRRREYGQPQHF	TGTGCCAGCCGCCGCAGGGAATATGGTCAGCCCCAGCATTTT
NA	TRBV5-1	TRBJ2-7	NA	CASKQGPEQYF	TGCGCCAGCAAACAGGGCCCCGAGCAGTACTTC
TRBD2	TRBV6-4	TRBJ2-1	NA	CASSSGAHNEQFF	TGTGCCAGCTCTAGCGGGGCCCACAATGAGCAGTTCTTC
TRBD2	TRBV10-2	TRBJ2-1	NA	CASSPSGGADNEQFF	TGCGCCAGCAGCCCTAGCGGGGGGGCGGACAATGAGCAGTTCTTC
NA	TRBV2	TRBJ2-7	NA	CASRDSDSYEQYF	TGTGCCAGCAGGGACTCCGACTCCTACGAGCAGTACTTC
TRBD2	TRBV4-2	TRBJ2-7	NA	CASSRGTSDGTYEQYF	TGTGCCAGCAGCCGCGGGACTAGCGATGGGACCTACGAGCAGTACTTC
TRBD1	TRBV7-9	TRBJ1-2	once	CASSPATGGGEFYGYTF	TGTGCCAGCAGCCCCGCAACAGGGGGAGGGGAGTTCTATGGCTACACCTTC
NA	TRBV4-1	TRBJ2-7	NA	CASSQELTYEQYF	TGCGCCAGCAGCCAAGAACTAACCTACGAGCAGTACTTC
NA	TRBV14	TRBJ2-3	NA	CASSHLLTGLTDTQYF	TGTGCCAGCAGCCACCTGCTGACAGGTTTAACAGATACGCAGTATTTT
NA	TRBV7-9	TRBJ1-2	NA	CASSHGQSGPYGYTF	TGTGCCAGCAGCCACGGACAATCAGGACCCTATGGCTACACCTTC
NA	TRBV4-2	TRBJ2-7	few	CASSQALKGGLYEQYF	TGTGCCAGCAGCCAAGCCCTAAAGGGCGGACTCTACGAGCAGTACTTC
TRBD2	TRBV5-4	TRBJ2-1	NA	CASRDEAGGYGEQFF	TGTGCCAGCAGGGATGAAGCGGGGGGATACGGGGAGCAGTTCTTC
NA	TRBV15	TRBJ1-5	few	CATSRELTVYSNQPQHF	TGTGCCACCAGCAGAGAGTTAACAGTATATAGCAATCAGCCCCAGCATTTT
NA	TRBV5-6	TRBJ1-2	NA	CASSQFQGNYGYTF	TGTGCCAGCAGCCAATTCCAGGGGAACTATGGCTACACCTTC
TRBD2	TRBV7-3	TRBJ2-5	NA	CASSLTAGGGETQYF	TGTGCCAGCAGCTTAACAGCGGGGGGTGGTGAGACCCAGTACTTC
NA	TRBV21-1	TRBJ2-7	NA	CASSKVDRETYEQYF	TGTGCCAGCAGCAAAGTAGACAGAGAGACCTACGAGCAGTACTTC
NA	TRBV18	TRBJ2-7	NA	CASSPDTTYEQYF	TGTGCCAGCTCACCCGACACCACCTACGAGCAGTACTTC
NA	TRBV10-3	TRBJ2-1	NA	CASGGEQFF	TGTGCCTCGGGTGGGGAGCAGTTCTTC
TRBD1	TRBV30	TRBJ2-1	NA	CAWATGQGYNEQFF	TGTGCCTGGGCGACGGGACAGGGGTACAATGAGCAGTTCTTC
NA	TRBV4-1	TRBJ1-3	NA	CASSQEGGAGNTIYF	TGCGCCAGCAGCCAAGAGGGGGGGGCTGGAAACACCATATATTTT
NA	TRBV29-1	TRBJ1-3	NA	CSVDLQGSSGNTIYF	TGCAGCGTAGACTTACAGGGAAGCTCTGGAAACACCATATATTTT